This T cell receptor beta chain came from a study of blood T cell repertoires in COVID-19. Across the study: PBMCs, B-cell-depleted T cells, or T cells were the source of the cDNA or gDNA that made up the material.

Germline CDR1 and CDR2: SGHTA and FQGTGA. Unmatched junction bases numbered 5, after V lost 4 bases and J lost 4 bases. This CDR3 has 16 residues. Method: immunoSEQ multiplex PCR; TCRdb's copy keeps in-frame clones and lacks some. In the table there are around 250,000 clones, 70% to 85% of which are singletons. The sample consisted of peripheral blood. This TCR derives from a woman of 80 years or more with acute or convalescent COVID-19. V is TRBV7-3 and J is TRBJ2-3; 13 bases match TRBD2. The CDR3 DNA reads TGTGCCAGCAGCTCCCCGACTAGCGGGAGGCCAGATACGCAGTATTTT. Translated: CASSSPTSGRPDTQYF.